This TCR beta chain was profiled in a study of response to subunit inactivated influenza vaccine. With respect to this clonotype: Its antigen is still unknown.

TCRdb re-called the RT-PCR reads through MiXCR, storing one row per CDR3 protein. Here the sample spans about 800,000 distinct CDR3 sequences, approximately 22% being singletons. Study results and limitations: Few additional T cells are recruited per seasonal influenza vaccination, authors suggested.

Per germline, CDR1 MDHEN and CDR2 SYDVKM. Trimming cost V 6 bases and J 0 bases, with 15 bases left between them. The length of the CDR3 is 16 residues. The J gene is TRBJ1-3, the V gene TRBV28; D call uncertain. The receptor was isolated from a man aged 45-65 years who received an inactivated influenza vaccine. This specimen was PBMCs from blood, taken less than 6 days after vaccination. In DNA, the CDR3 is TGTGCCAGCAGCTCTGGTGGCGGCCACTCTGGAAACACCATATATTTT. Protein product: CASSSGGGHSGNTIYF.